The clone carrying this T cell receptor (beta chain) has only a few counts. Germline CDR1 is MGHRA and CDR2 is YSYEKL. This CDR3 region has 14 residues. The ends were cut back, 0 bases at V and 10 bases at J, with 14 bases in the middle. A single record per CDR3 protein comes from TCRdb applying MiXCR to the 5' RACE reads. The profile shows some 350,000 distinct CDR3 sequences, over 12% of them singletons. These data belong to a study of CD8 T cells in ankylosing spondylitis. The gene calls are TRBV4-1 and TRBJ2-3; D is possibly TRBD2 (5 bases). The material sequenced was blood, either unsorted or a sorted T cell fraction (not recorded which). This TCR was sampled from a male donor with ankylosing spondylitis or in good health (not recorded which). CDR3 residues: CASSQDDVSGAQYF. The CDR3 nucleotides read TGCGCCAGCAGCCAAGATGATGTCTCCGGGGCGCAGTATTTT.